The rows below give T cell receptor beta chains drawn from one sample of a study of Ad26.COV2.S vaccination and SARS-CoV-2 variants. Here immunoSEQ multiplex PCR was the method, and the copy in TCRdb shows in-frame clones only, minus some. The sample lists about 350,000 clones; 85% to 90% were seen once. The sequenced sample was peripheral blood, obtained in a trial of Ad26.COV2.S vaccine versus placebo. The receptor set was obtained from a person between 18 and 65 years old who received the Ad26.COV2.S COVID-19 vaccine or a placebo. CDR3s include the opening cysteine and the closing phenylalanine or tryptophan.

J gene	V gene	CDR3 protein
TRBJ1-2	TRBV19	CASKEGGRSYGYTF
TRBJ2-3	TRBV29-1	CSVTYSTDTQYF
TRBJ2-2	TRBV10-3	CAISEVSGANTGELFF
TRBJ2-1	TRBV3-1/TRBV3-2	CASSPAVGEQFF
TRBJ1-2	TRBV3-1/TRBV3-2	CASSQAYGGSGYGYTF
TRBJ1-6	TRBV6-1	CASSEATGGYSPLHF
TRBJ2-7	TRBV2	CASRTGTSGRDEQYF
TRBJ1-3	TRBV4-1	CASSQEGGGGGNTIYF
TRBJ2-7	TRBV29-1	CSANYPGGQYF
TRBJ2-1	TRBV27	CATQREKRASSYNEQFF
TRBJ2-2	TRBV11-2	CASSPINGELFF
TRBJ2-7	TRBV5-1	CASSLTLAAYEQYF
TRBJ2-1	TRBV5-1	CASSLQGDEQFF
TRBJ2-2	TRBV15	CATSRDIDWGELFF
TRBJ2-1	TRBV7-8	CASSSILAGGPYEQFF
TRBJ2-1	TRBV3-1/TRBV3-2	CASSLSGYEQFF
TRBJ2-3	TRBV24-1	CATSDFYGSGDTQYF
TRBJ2-1	TRBV7-9	CASSPGLARNEQFF
TRBJ2-7	TRBV7-8	CASSLVKVTYEQYF
TRBJ2-5	TRBV7-7	CASSSDLNTETQYF
TRBJ2-4	TRBV6-2/TRBV6-3	CASSRPGQGEGNIQYF
TRBJ2-7	TRBV13	CASSGRDRAYEQYF
TRBJ2-3	TRBV6-2/TRBV6-3	CASSYVVGKSDTQYF
TRBJ2-2	TRBV28	CASKTTSAGELFF
TRBJ2-2	TRBV7-2	CASSLVRTAAGELFF